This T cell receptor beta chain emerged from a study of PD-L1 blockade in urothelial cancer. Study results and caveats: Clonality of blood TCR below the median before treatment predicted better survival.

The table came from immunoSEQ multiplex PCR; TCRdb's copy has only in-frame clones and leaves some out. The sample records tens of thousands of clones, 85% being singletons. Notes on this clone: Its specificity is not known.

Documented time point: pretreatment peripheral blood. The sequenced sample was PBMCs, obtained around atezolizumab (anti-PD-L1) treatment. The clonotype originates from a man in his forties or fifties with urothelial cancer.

The CDR3 reads CASSLFSSGNYSPYEQYF. In DNA form, the CDR3 reads TGTGCCAGCAGTTTATTCTCTAGCGGGAATTATTCACCCTACGAGCAGTACTTC. V usage is TRBV28 and J usage is TRBJ2-7; TRBD2 matches 9 bases. The V and J ends lost 1 base and 2 bases, in that order; junction bases with no gene match: 12. The CDR3 covers 18 residues. CDR1 is MDHEN, CDR2 SYDVKM, per germline.